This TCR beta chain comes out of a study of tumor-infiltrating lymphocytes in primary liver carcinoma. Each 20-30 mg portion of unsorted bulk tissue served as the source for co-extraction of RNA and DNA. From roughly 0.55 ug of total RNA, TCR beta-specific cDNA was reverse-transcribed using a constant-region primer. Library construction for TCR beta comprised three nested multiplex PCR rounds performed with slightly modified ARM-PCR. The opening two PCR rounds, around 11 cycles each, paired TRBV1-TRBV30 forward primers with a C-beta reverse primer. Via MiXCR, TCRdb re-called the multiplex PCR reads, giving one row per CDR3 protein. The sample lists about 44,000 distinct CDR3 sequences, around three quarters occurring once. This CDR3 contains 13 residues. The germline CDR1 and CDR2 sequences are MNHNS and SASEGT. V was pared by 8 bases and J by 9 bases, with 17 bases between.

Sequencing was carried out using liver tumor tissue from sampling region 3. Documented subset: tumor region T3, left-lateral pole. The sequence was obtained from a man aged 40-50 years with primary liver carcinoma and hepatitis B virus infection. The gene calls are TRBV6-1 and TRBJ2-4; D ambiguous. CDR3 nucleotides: TGTGCCAGCCTCGGCCCCCCTGAAATCATTCAGTACTTC. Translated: CASLGPPEIIQYF.